These T cell receptor beta chains were read from a single sample in a study of Siglec-9 on CD8 T cells in melanoma. Sequenced by immunoSEQ multiplex PCR; TCRdb stores in-frame clones only, minus some. Of more than 30,000 clones listed, about 86% were seen once; the top ten hold about 1.7%. The sequenced sample was Siglec-9- CD8+ T cells sorted from blood. These receptors all stem from a human donor in good health. CDR3s include the opening cysteine and the closing phenylalanine or tryptophan. A D gene is named only where the DNA matches it firmly. A clone size is listed for some rows: how often the clone was seen (once, few, many), or a class if it is expanded.

NA,NA,TRBV11-3,TRBJ1-2,CASSYGGNYGYTF,TGTGCCAGCAGCTATGGGGGAAACTATGGCTACACCTTC
NA,TRBD1,TRBV29-1,TRBJ2-7,CSVRTGDSYEQYF,TGCAGCGTTCGGACAGGGGACTCCTACGAGCAGTACTTC
few,NA,TRBV30,TRBJ1-1,CAWDGRMNTEAFF,TGTGCCTGGGACGGTCGTATGAACACTGAAGCTTTCTTT
NA,NA,TRBV5-5,TRBJ2-7,CASSLDPGHEQYF,TGTGCCAGCAGCTTGGACCCAGGACACGAGCAGTACTTC
few,NA,TRBV7-2,TRBJ1-1,CASSFPGDEAFF,TGTGCCAGCAGCTTCCCGGGGGATGAAGCTTTCTTT
NA,NA,TRBV5-1,TRBJ1-2,CASTPEGGSFGYTF,TGCGCCAGCACGCCCGAGGGAGGAAGTTTTGGCTACACCTTC
NA,NA,TRBV7-9,TRBJ1-1,CASSFPGQLNTEAFF,TGTGCCAGCAGCTTCCCCGGACAGTTGAACACTGAAGCTTTCTTT
NA,NA,TRBV4-2,TRBJ2-7,CASSQEGEVDEQYF,TGTGCCAGCAGCCAAGAGGGGGAGGTGGACGAGCAGTACTTC
NA,NA,TRBV7-2,TRBJ1-2,CASSEPPWGEIAPNYGYTF,TGTGCCAGCAGCGAACCCCCTTGGGGAGAGATCGCCCCCAACTATGGCTACACCTTC
NA,NA,TRBV30,TRBJ1-1,CAWSFTRTDGEAFF,TGTGCCTGGAGTTTCACAAGGACGGACGGTGAAGCTTTCTTT
NA,NA,TRBV6-6,TRBJ1-2,CASTKAQADYGYTF,TGTGCCAGCACTAAGGCCCAGGCCGACTATGGCTACACCTTC
once,NA,TRBV2,TRBJ1-4,CASSERTATNEKLFF,TGTGCCAGCAGTGAAAGAACGGCAACTAATGAAAAACTGTTTTTT
NA,TRBD2,TRBV5-1,TRBJ2-7,CASSLGLAGAYEQYF,TGCGCCAGCAGCTTGGGGCTAGCGGGGGCCTACGAGCAGTACTTC
NA,NA,TRBV27,TRBJ2-2,CASGSGSGGELFF,TGTGCCAGCGGATCGGGATCCGGCGGGGAGCTGTTTTTT
NA,NA,TRBV7-8,TRBJ2-7,CASGGTLYEQYF,TGTGCCAGCGGCGGGACACTCTACGAGCAGTACTTC
NA,TRBD2,TRBV2,TRBJ2-7,CASSDPSSEAGEQYF,TGTGCCAGCAGTGACCCCTCGTCGGAAGCGGGAGAGCAGTACTTC
few,NA,TRBV9,TRBJ1-1,CASSPVVSEAFF,TGTGCCAGCAGCCCAGTGGTGTCTGAAGCTTTCTTT
NA,TRBD1,TRBV23-1,TRBJ2-3,CASSPGQGLDTQYF,TGCGCCAGCAGTCCGGGACAGGGTTTAGATACGCAGTATTTT
once,TRBD1,TRBV27,TRBJ2-1,CASSFRGLYNEQFF,TGTGCCAGCAGTTTCAGGGGGCTCTACAATGAGCAGTTCTTC
NA,NA,TRBV2,TRBJ1-2,CASSDPRPLGGYTF,TGTGCCAGCAGTGATCCCAGGCCCCTGGGGGGCTACACCTTC
once,NA,TRBV10-3,TRBJ2-3,CAISESRPPGGDTQYF,TGTGCCATCAGTGAGTCCCGGCCCCCCGGAGGAGATACGCAGTATTTT
NA,NA,TRBV5-6,TRBJ2-7,CASSLGAGDPYEQYF,TGTGCCAGCAGCTTGGGGGCAGGGGACCCCTACGAGCAGTACTTC
NA,NA,TRBV5-8,TRBJ2-7,CASSLIRAGREQYF,TGTGCCAGCAGCTTGATTAGGGCCGGGCGGGAGCAGTACTTC
NA,TRBD2,TRBV29-1,TRBJ2-5,CSVEQQGLAPQETQYF,TGCAGCGTGGAACAGCAGGGACTAGCCCCTCAAGAGACCCAGTACTTC
NA,TRBD1,TRBV28,TRBJ2-7,CASGTGTGFGEQYF,TGTGCCAGCGGTACCGGGACAGGGTTCGGCGAGCAGTACTTC
NA,NA,TRBV7-6,TRBJ2-1,CASSLKGTEAIDEQFF,TGTGCCAGCAGCCTTAAGGGCACAGAAGCTATCGATGAGCAGTTCTTC
NA,NA,TRBV12-5,TRBJ2-7,CASGGGVSYEQYF,TGTGCTAGTGGCGGAGGGGTATCCTACGAGCAGTACTTC
once,TRBD1,TRBV2,TRBJ1-2,CASRTGDYGYTF,TGTGCCAGCAGAACAGGGGACTATGGCTACACCTTC
NA,NA,TRBV4-1,TRBJ1-5,CASSQDHTQGLGGNQPQHF,TGCGCCAGCAGCCAAGACCATACGCAGGGACTCGGAGGCAATCAGCCCCAGCATTTT
NA,NA,TRBV4-1,TRBJ2-3,CASSLVGEDLTDTQYF,TGCGCCAGCAGCCTCGTCGGCGAGGACCTCACAGATACGCAGTATTTT
once,NA,TRBV4-1,TRBJ2-4,CASSLIPASKNIQYF,TGCGCCAGCAGCCTGATACCGGCCTCCAAAAACATTCAGTACTTC
NA,TRBD2,TRBV27,TRBJ2-3,CASSFTGGSTDTQYF,TGTGCCAGCAGTTTTACGGGGGGAAGCACAGATACGCAGTATTTT
few,NA,TRBV19,TRBJ1-1,CASSLTENTEAFF,TGTGCCAGTAGTCTTACAGAGAACACTGAAGCTTTCTTT
NA,NA,TRBV7-9,TRBJ1-1,CASSLAPGQNTEAFF,TGTGCCAGCAGCTTAGCGCCGGGTCAGAACACTGAAGCTTTCTTT
NA,NA,TRBV25-1,TRBJ2-5,CASSEWGSTETQYF,TGTGCCAGCAGTGAATGGGGCTCTACGGAGACCCAGTACTTC
NA,NA,TRBV7-6,TRBJ1-3,CASSFQGRGNTIYF,TGTGCCAGCAGCTTCCAGGGGCGAGGAAACACCATATATTTT